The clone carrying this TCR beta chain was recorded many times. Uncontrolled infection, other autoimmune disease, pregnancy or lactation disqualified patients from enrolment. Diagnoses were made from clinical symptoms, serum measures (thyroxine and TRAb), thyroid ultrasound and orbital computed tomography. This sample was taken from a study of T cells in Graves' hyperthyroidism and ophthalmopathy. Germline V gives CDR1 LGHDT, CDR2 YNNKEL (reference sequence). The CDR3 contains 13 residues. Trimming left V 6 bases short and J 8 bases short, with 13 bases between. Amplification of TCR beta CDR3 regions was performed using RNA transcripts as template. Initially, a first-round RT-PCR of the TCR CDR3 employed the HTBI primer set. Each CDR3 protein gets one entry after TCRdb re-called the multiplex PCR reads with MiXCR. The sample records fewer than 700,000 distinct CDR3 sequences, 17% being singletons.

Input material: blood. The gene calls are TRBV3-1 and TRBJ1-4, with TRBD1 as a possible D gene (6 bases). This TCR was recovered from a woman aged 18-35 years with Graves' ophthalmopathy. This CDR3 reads CASSSGTSEKLFF. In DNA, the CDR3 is TGTGCCAGCAGTTCCGGGACATCGGAAAAACTGTTTTTT. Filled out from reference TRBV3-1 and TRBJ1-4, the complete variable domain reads DTAVSQTPKYLVTQMGNDKSIKCEQNLGHDTMYWYKQDSKKFLKIMFSYNNKELIINETVPNRFSPKSPDKAHLNLHINSLELGDSAVYFCASSSGTSEKLFFGSGTQLSVL.